This TCR beta chain was captured by sequencing in a study of CD8 T cells in Susac syndrome. Study-wide results and limits: The study acknowledged a relatively small number of individuals in its TCR sequencing and HLA analysis.

Germline V lookup: CDR1 SQVTM, CDR2 ANQGSEA. CDR3 length: 10 amino acids. The V and J ends lost 4 bases and 7 bases respectively, with 7 bases between them. High-throughput TCR beta sequencing covered peripheral CD8+ and CD4+ T cells. TEMRA cells were FACS-enriched and CD8+ and CD4+ T cells negatively isolated. RNA totalling roughly 0.5 to 1 ug underwent reverse transcription with random hexamers. Multiplex immunoSEQ PCR targeted 54 Vbeta and 13 Jbeta TCR beta segments. TCRdb re-called the immunoSEQ multiplex PCR reads through MiXCR, storing one row per CDR3 protein. The table records approximately 90,000 distinct CDR3 sequences, approximately 92% of them present only once. On this clonotype: Its antigen is currently unknown.

The sequence was collected from a human donor in good health. The sample comprised CD8+ T cells from PBMCs. The chain combines TRBV29-1 with TRBJ1-1; D is possibly TRBD1 (5 bases). CDR3 sequence reads: CSVGGNEAFF. CDR3 coding DNA: TGCAGCGTTGGGGGGAATGAAGCTTTCTTT.